This passage covers 9 T cell receptor beta chains from one sample sequenced in a study of blood T cell repertoires in COVID-19. The assay was immunoSEQ multiplex PCR, and TCRdb's table has in-frame clones only and misses some. The data show 100,000 to 150,000 clones, around 86% seen once. Sequencing was performed on peripheral blood. Source of these receptors: a man aged 40-50 years with active or convalescent COVID-19.

This chain links TRBV5-1 with TRBJ2-7; 12 bases fit TRBD2. This CDR3 is 20 amino acids long. Germline V gene lookup returns CDR1 SGHRS and CDR2 YFSETQ. J was trimmed by 0 bases and V by 3 bases; bases with no gene match: 16. The CDR3 nucleotides are TGCGCCAGCAGCTCACCCTCCTCTCTAGCGGGGGGGCGAAACTCCTACGAGCAGTACTTC. This encodes CASSSPSSLAGGRNSYEQYF. Together with reference TRBV5-1 and TRBJ2-7, the CDR3 gives the full variable domain: KAGVTQTPRYLIKTRGQQVTLSCSPISGHRSVSWYQQTPGQGLQFLFEYFSETQRNKGNFPGRFSGRQFSNSRSEMNVSTLELGDSALYLCASSSPSSLAGGRNSYEQYFGPGTRLTVT.

In its sample, this clone was seen once. The chain employs TRBV24-1 and TRBJ1-5; maybe TRBD1 (5 bases). Trimming removed 2 bases at V and 4 bases at J, with 8 bases between. CDR3 length: 14 amino acids. Germline values: CDR1 KGHDR, CDR2 SFDVKD. CDR3 DNA: TGTGCCACCAGTGATTCAGGGAATAATCAGCCCCAGCATTTT. Its translation is CATSDSGNNQPQHF.

The rearrangement uses TRBV19 and TRBJ2-3; TRBD2 aligns across 12 bases. CDR1 is LNHDA and CDR2 is SQIVND in the germline V gene (reference sequence). The CDR3 runs 16 residues. The V gene end was trimmed by 5 bases and the J gene end by 1 base; junction bases not matched to a gene: 4. The CDR3 DNA follows: TGTGCCAGTAGTCCCTGGACTAGCGGGGGCACAGATACGCAGTATTTT. Encoded protein: CASSPWTSGGTDTQYF. The variable domain in full, completed from reference TRBV19 and TRBJ2-3, reads DGGITQSPKYLFRKEGQNVTLSCEQNLNHDAMYWYRQDPGQGLRLIYYSQIVNDFQKGDIAEGYSVSREKKESFPLTVTSAQKNPTAFYLCASSPWTSGGTDTQYFGPGTRLTVL.

The chain uses TRBV20-1 and TRBJ1-2; no reliable D call. The CDR3 consists of 10 residues. V was shortened by 3 bases and J by 7 bases, with 6 bases between the two germline ends. Germline values: CDR1 DFQATT, CDR2 SNEGSKA (reference sequence). CDR3: CSASTGGYTF. DNA for the CDR3: TGCAGTGCTAGCACGGGTGGCTACACCTTC.

The chain couples TRBV10-1 to TRBJ1-2; weak D call: TRBD1 (5 bases). CDR3 length: 15 amino acids. Per the germline V gene, CDR1 is WNHNN and CDR2 is SYGVQD (reference sequence). V shed 2 bases and J shed 3 bases, with 13 bases lying between them. This CDR3 is CASSEDKGRHYGYTF. CDR3 sequence (DNA): TGCGCCAGCAGTGAGGACAAGGGGCGCCACTATGGCTACACCTTC.

This rearrangement joins TRBV6-5 to TRBJ2-2; a possible D gene is TRBD2 (5 bases). Between the trimmed V and J ends, which lost 4 bases and 4 bases, there was a span of 13 bases. There are 15 residues in the CDR3. Germline CDR1 reads MNHEY; CDR2 reads SVGAGI. The CDR3 sequence is CASSSGLARTGELFF. The CDR3, as DNA: TGTGCCAGCAGTTCCGGGCTAGCCCGCACCGGGGAGCTGTTTTTT.

The V and J genes are TRBV28 and TRBJ1-3; D is unresolved. Looked up from germline, CDR1 is MDHEN and CDR2 is SYDVKM. The CDR3 runs 16 residues. Trimming cost V 4 bases and J 5 bases, with 18 bases left between them. DNA of the CDR3: TGTGCCAGCAGTTCCGCTAGCGGCAGTAGGAGAAACACCATATATTTT. This translates into CASSSASGSRRNTIYF.

V is TRBV19 and J is TRBJ2-2; 15 positions agree with TRBD2. The V gene end was trimmed by 4 bases and the J gene end by 1 base; junction bases not matched to a gene: 4. The CDR3 has 18 amino acids. In germline, CDR1 is LNHDA, CDR2 SQIVND (reference sequence). The CDR3 loop is CASSTGLAGGRNTGELFF. For the CDR3, the DNA is TGTGCCAGTAGTACCGGACTAGCGGGGGGGCGGAACACCGGGGAGCTGTTTTTT.

The chain links TRBV11-2 to TRBJ1-1, with 7 bases aligning to TRBD1. V was pared by 6 bases and J by 5 bases, with 9 bases of the junction left unmatched. The CDR3 totals 14 residues. Germline CDR1 and CDR2: SGHAT and FQNNGV. Here the CDR3 DNA reads TGTGCCAGCAGACCAACAGGGGAGGAAACTGAAGCTTTCTTT. Translation gives CASRPTGEETEAFF.